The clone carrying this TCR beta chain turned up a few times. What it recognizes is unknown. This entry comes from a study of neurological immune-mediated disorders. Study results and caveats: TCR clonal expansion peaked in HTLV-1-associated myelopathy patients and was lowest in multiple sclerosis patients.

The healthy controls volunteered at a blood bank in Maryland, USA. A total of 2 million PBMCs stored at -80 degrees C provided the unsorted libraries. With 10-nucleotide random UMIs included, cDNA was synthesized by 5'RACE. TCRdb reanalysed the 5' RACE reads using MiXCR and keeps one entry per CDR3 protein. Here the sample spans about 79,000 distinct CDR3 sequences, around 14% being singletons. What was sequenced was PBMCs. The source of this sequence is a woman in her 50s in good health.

The CDR3 DNA is TGTGCCAGCAGTTTAACGACAGGGGTCACTGAAGCTTTCTTT. Encoded protein: CASSLTTGVTEAFF. The V gene is TRBV12-3 or TRBV12-4, the J gene TRBJ1-1; 8 bases agree with TRBD1. Losses at the gene ends were 2 bases for V and 4 bases for J; bases not matched to a gene: 3. CDR3 length equals 14 residues.